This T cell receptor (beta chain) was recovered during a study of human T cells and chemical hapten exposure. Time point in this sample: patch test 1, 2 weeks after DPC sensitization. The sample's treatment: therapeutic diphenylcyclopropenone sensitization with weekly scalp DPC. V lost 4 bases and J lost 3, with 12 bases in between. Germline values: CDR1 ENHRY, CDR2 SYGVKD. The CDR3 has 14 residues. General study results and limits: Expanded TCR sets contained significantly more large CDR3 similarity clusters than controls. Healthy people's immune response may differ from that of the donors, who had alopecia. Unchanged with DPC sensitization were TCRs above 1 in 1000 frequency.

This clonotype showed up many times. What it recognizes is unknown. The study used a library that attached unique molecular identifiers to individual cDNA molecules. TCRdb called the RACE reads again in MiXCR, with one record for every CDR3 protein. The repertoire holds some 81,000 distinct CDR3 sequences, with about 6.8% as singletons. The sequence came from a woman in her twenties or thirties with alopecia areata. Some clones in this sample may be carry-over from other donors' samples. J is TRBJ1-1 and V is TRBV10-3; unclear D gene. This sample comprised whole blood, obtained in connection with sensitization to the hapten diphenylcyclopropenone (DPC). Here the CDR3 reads CAISVSPSDTEAFF. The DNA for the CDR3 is TGTGCCATCAGTGTGAGTCCGTCGGACACTGAAGCTTTCTTT.